The TCR beta chain described here comes from a study of T-cell reconstitution after alpha-beta-depleted transplantation in children. Using unique molecular identifiers, the investigators prepared the TCRbeta library. One entry per CDR3 protein results from TCRdb running MiXCR on the PCR reads. The table has around 530,000 distinct CDR3 sequences, approximately 29% seen once. Germline V gene sequence: CDR1 MNHEY, CDR2 SVGEGT. V was clipped by 5 bases and J by 3 bases, with 11 bases between them. This CDR3 region has 14 residues. The clonotype originates from a human donor who donated a stem cell graft to a child with aplastic anemia. The source was PBMCs from the stem cell graft donor, collected from the stem cell graft. The genes are TRBV6-2 or TRBV6-3 and TRBJ1-5; D perhaps matches TRBD1 (5 bases). The CDR3 loop reads CASSPNRINQPQHF. In nucleotides, the CDR3 is TGTGCCAGCAGTCCTAACAGGATCAATCAGCCCCAGCATTTT.